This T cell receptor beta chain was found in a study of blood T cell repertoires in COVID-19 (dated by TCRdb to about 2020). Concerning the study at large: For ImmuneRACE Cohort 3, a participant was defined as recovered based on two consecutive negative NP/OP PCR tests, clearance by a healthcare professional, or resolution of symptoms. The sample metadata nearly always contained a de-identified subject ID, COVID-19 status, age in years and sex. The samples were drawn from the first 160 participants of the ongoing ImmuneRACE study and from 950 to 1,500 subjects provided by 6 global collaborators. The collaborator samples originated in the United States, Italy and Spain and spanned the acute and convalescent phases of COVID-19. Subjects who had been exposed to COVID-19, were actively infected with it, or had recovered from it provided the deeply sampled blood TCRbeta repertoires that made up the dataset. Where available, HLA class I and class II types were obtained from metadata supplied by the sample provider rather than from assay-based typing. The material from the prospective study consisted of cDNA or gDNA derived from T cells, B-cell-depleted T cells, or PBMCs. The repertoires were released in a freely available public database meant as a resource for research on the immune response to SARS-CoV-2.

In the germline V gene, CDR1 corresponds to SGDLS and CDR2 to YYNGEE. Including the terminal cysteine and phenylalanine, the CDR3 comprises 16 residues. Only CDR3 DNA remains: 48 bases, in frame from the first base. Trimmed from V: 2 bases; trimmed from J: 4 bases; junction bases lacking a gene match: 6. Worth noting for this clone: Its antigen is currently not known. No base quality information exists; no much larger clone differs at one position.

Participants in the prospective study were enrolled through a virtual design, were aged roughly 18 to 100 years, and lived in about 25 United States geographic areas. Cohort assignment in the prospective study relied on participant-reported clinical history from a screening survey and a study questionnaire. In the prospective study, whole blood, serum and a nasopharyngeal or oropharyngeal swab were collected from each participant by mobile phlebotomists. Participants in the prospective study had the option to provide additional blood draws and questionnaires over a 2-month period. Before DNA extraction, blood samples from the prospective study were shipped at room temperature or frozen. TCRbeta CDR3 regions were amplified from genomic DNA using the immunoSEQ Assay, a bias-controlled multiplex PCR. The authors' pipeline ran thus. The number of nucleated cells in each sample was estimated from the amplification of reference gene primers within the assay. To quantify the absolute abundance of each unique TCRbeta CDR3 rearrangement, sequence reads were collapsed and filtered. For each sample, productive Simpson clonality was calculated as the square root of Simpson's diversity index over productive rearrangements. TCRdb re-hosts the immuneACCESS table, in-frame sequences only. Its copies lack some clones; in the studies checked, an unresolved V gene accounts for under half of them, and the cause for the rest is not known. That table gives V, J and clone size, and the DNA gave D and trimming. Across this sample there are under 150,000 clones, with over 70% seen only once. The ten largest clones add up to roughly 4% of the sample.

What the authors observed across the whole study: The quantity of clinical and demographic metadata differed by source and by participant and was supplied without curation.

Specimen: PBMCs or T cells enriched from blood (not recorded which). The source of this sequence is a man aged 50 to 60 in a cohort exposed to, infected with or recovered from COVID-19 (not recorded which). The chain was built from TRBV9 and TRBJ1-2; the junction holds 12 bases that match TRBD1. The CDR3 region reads CASSVGDRGRGYGYTF. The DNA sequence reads TGTGCCAGCAGCGTCGGGGACAGGGGGCGCGGCTATGGCTACACCTTC.